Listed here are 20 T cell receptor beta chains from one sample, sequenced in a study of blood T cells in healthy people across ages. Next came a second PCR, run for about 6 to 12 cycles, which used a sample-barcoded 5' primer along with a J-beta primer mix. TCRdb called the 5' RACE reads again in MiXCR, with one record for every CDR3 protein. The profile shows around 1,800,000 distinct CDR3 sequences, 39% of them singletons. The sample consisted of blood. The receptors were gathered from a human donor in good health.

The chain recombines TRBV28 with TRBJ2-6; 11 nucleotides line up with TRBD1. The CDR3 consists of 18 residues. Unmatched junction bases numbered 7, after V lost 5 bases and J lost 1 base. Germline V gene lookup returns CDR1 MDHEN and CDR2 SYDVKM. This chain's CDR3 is CASSRSGTGGSGANVLTF. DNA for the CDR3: TGTGCCAGCAGTAGGTCCGGGACAGGGGGTTCTGGGGCCAACGTCCTGACTTTC.

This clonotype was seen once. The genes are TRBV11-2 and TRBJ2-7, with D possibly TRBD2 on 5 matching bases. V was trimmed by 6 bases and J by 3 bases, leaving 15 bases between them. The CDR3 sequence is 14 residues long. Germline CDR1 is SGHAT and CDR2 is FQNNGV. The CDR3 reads CASSYAGDIYEQYF. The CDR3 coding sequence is TGTGCCAGCAGTTATGCCGGGGATATCTACGAGCAGTACTTC.

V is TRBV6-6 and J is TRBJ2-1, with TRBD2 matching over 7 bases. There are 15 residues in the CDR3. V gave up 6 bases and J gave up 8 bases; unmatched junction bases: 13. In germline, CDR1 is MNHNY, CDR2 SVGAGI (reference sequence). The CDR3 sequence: CASSRWAGEGDEQFF. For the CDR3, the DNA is TGTGCCAGCAGCCGCTGGGCGGGGGAGGGCGATGAGCAGTTCTTC.

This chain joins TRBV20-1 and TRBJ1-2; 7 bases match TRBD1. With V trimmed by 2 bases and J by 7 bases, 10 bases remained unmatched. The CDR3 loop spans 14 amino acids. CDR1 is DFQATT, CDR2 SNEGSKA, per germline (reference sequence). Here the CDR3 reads CSARTETGTCGYTF. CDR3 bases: TGCAGTGCTAGAACCGAGACAGGGACCTGTGGCTACACCTTC.

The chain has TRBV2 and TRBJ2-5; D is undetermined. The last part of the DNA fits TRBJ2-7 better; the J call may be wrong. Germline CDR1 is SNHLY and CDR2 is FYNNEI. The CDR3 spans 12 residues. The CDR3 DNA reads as TGTGCCAGCACGGGTAGGGAATACGAGCAGTACTTC. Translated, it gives CASTGREYEQYF.

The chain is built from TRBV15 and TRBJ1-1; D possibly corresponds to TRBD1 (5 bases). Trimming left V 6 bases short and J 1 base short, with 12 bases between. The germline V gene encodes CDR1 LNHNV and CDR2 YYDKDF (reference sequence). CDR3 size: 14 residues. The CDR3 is CATSTGTENTEAFF. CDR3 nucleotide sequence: TGTGCCACCAGTACCGGGACGGAGAACACTGAAGCTTTCTTT. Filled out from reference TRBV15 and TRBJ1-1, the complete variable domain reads DAMVIQNPRYQVTQFGKPVTLSCSQTLNHNVMYWYQQKSSQAPKLLFHYYDKDFNNEADTPDNFQSRRPNTSFCFLDIRSPGLGDTAMYLCATSTGTENTEAFFGQGTRLTVV.

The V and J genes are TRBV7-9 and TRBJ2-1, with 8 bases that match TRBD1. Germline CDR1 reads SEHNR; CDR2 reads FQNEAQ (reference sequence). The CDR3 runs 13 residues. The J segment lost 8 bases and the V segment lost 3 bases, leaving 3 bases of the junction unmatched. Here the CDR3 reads CASSFLQGDEQFF. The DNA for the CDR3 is TGTGCCAGCAGCTTCCTACAGGGGGATGAGCAGTTCTTC.

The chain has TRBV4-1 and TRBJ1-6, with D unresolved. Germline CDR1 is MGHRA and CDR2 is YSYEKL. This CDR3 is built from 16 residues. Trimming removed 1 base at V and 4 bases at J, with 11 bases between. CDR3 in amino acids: CASSQVRAGYNSPLHF. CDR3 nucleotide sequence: TGCGCCAGCAGCCAAGTCCGGGCAGGTTATAATTCACCCCTCCACTTT.

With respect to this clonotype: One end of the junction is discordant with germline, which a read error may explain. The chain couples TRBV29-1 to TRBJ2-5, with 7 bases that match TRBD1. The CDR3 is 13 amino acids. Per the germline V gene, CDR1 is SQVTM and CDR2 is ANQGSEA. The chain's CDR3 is CSVTGTAEETRYF. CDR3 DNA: TGCAGCGTTACCGGGACAGCGGAAGAGACCCGGTACTTC.

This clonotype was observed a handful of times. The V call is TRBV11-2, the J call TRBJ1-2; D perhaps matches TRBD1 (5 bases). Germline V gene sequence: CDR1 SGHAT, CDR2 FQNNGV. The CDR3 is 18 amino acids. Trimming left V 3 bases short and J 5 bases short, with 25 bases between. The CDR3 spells CASSFDPRDSQVPYGYTF. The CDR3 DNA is TGTGCCAGCAGCTTTGACCCACGAGACAGCCAGGTCCCGTATGGCTACACCTTC.

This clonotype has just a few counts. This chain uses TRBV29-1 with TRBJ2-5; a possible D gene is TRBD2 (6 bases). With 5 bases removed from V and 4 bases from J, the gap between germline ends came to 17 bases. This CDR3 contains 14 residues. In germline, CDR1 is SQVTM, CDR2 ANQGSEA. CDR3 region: CSVFGGVLRETQYF. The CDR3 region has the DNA TGCAGCGTTTTTGGCGGGGTCTTGAGAGAGACCCAGTACTTC.

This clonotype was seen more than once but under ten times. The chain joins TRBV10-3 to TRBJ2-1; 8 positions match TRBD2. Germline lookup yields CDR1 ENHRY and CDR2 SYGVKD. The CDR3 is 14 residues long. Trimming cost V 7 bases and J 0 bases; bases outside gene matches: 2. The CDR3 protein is CAITGGASYNEQFF. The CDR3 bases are TGTGCCATCACCGGGGGGGCCTCCTACAATGAGCAGTTCTTC.

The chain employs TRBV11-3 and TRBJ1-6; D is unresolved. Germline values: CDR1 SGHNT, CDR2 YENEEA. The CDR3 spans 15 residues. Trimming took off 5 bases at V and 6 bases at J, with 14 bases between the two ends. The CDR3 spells CASSRRLSSNSPLHF. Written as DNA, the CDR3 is TGTGCCAGCAGCCGAAGGCTGAGCAGTAATTCACCCCTCCACTTT.

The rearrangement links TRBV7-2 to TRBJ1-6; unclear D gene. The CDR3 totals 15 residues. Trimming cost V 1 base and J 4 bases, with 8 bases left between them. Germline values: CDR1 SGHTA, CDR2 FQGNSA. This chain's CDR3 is CASSLDEGYNSPLHF. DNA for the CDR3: TGTGCCAGCAGCTTAGACGAGGGTTATAATTCACCCCTCCACTTT.

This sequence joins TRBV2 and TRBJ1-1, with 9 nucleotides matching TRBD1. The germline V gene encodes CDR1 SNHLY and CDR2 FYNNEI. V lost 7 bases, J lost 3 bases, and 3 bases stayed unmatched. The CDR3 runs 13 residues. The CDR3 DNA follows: TGTGCCAGCATGGGACAGGGTGACACTGAAGCTTTCTTT. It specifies CASMGQGDTEAFF.

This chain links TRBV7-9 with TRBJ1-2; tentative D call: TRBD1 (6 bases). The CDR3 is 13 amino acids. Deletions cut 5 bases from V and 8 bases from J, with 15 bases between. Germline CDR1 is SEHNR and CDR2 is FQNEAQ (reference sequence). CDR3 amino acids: CASSPRTEKGYTF. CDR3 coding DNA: TGTGCCAGCAGCCCCCGGACAGAGAAAGGCTACACCTTC.

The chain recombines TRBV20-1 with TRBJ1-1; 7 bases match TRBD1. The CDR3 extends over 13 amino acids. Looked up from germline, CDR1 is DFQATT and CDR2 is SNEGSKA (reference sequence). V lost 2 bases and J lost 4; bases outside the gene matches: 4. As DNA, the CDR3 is TGCAGTGCTAGACAGGGGGGGAGCACTGAAGCTTTCTTT. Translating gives CSARQGGSTEAFF.

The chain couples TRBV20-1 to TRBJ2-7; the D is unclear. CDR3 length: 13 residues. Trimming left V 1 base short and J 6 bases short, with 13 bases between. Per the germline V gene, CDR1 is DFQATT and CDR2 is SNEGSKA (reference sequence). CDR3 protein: CSARGPDTTEQYF. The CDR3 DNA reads TGCAGTGCTAGAGGCCCCGATACCACCGAGCAGTACTTC.

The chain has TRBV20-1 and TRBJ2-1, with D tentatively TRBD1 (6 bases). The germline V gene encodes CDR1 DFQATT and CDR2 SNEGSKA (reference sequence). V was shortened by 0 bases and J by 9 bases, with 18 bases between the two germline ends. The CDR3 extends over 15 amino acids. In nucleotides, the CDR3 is TGCAGTGCTAGAGATCCTTTAAAAACAGGGTTTGAGCAGTTCTTC. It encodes CSARDPLKTGFEQFF.

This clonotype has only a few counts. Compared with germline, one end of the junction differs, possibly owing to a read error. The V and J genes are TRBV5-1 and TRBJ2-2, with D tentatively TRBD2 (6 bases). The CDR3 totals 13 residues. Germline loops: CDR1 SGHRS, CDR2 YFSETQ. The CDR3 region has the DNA TGCGCCAGCAGCTTCATGTCGGCCGGGGGGCTGTTTTTT. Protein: CASSFMSAGGLFF. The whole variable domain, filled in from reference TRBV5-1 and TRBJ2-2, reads KAGVTQTPRYLIKTRGQQVTLSCSPISGHRSVSWYQQTPGQGLQFLFEYFSETQRNKGNFPGRFSGRQFSNSRSEMNVSTLELGDSALYLCASSFMSAGGLFFGEGSRLTVL.